This TCR beta chain is drawn from a study of neurological immune-mediated disorders. This clonotype showed up many times. Deletions cut 0 bases from V and 4 bases from J, with 10 bases between. CDR1 and CDR2 from the germline V gene are SGHRS and YFSETQ. This CDR3 has 15 amino acids. Libraries from sorted cells used around 1 million T cells (CD4+ or CD8+). The output of every sequencing run, over 200 million TCR-beta sequences, came from 15-18 subjects. Each CDR3 protein gets one entry after TCRdb re-called the 5' RACE reads with MiXCR. The table has about 38,000 distinct CDR3 sequences, roughly 4.8% seen once.

Sequenced sample: CD4+ T cells from blood. The chain has TRBV5-1 and TRBJ2-2; D is unclear. This sequence originates from a man between 18 and 29 years old in good health. CDR3 DNA: TGCGCCAGCAGCTTGGGCCAGGCGGCCACCGGGGAGCTGTTTTTT. This gives the protein CASSLGQAATGELFF.